The clone carrying this T cell receptor beta chain was picked up many times. What it recognizes is unknown. TCRdb redid the calling of the reads with MiXCR, one entry per CDR3 protein. Seen here are 200,000 to 300,000 distinct CDR3 sequences, roughly an eighth observed once, and the top ten hold 8.8%. The data stem from a study of T cell repertoires in cytomegalovirus infection. V was shortened by 5 bases and J by 6 bases, with 14 bases between the two germline ends. In germline, CDR1 is SGHTA, CDR2 FQGNSA. The CDR3 loop spans 14 amino acids. Study-wide points: HLA-C-restricted CMV-specific TCR beta clonotypes prevailed in the ex vivo response.

Sequencing was performed on PBMCs. The clonotype comes from a human donor in good health (CMV status not recorded). Some clones in this sample may be carry-over from other donors' samples. The chain links TRBV7-2 to TRBJ1-5, with no clear D. CDR3 coding DNA: TGTGCCAGCAGCCTCGCTAGTCCCGGTCAGCCCCAGCATTTT. Translated, it gives CASSLASPGQPQHF.